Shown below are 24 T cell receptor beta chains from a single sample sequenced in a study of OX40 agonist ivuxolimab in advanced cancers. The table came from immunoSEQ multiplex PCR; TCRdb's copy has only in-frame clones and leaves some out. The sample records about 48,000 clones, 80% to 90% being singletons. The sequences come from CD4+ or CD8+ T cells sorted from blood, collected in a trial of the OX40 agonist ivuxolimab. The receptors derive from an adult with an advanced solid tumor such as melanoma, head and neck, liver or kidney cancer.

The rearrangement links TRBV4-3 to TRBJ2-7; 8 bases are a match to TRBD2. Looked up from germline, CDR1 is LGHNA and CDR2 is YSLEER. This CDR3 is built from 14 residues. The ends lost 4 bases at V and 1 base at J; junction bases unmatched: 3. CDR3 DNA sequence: TGCGCCAGCAGCCCCGGGAGGGGATCCTACGAGCAGTACTTC. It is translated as CASSPGRGSYEQYF.

CDR3 loop: CASSYTGSNQPQHF. CDR3 bases: TGTGCCAGCAGTTACACGGGATCCAATCAGCCCCAGCATTTT. The V call is TRBV6-5, the J call TRBJ1-5; D not certain. V gave up 2 bases and J gave up 3 bases, with 8 bases separating them. CDR3 size: 14 residues. Per the germline V gene, CDR1 is MNHEY and CDR2 is SVGAGI.

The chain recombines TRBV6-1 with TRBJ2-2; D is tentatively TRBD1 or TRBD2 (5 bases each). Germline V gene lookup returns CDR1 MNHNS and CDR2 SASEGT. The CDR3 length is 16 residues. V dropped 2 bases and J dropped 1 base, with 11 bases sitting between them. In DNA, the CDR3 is TGTGCCAGCAGTGAACCAGGTGGGGGGAACACCGGGGAGCTGTTTTTT. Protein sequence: CASSEPGGGNTGELFF.

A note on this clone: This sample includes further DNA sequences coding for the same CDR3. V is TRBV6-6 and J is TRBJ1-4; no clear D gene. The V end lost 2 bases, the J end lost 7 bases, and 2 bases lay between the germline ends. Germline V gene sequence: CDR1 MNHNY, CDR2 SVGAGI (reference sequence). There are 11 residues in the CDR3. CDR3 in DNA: TGTGCCAGCAGTTACGCTGAAAAACTGTTTTTT. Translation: CASSYAEKLFF.

CDR3 amino acids: CASSPQGQGGPNNEQFF. Written as DNA, the CDR3 is TGTGCCAGCAGCCCACAGGGTCAAGGGGGCCCAAACAATGAGCAGTTCTTC. This chain connects TRBV13 to TRBJ2-1; 7 positions agree with TRBD1. V was pared by 5 bases and J by 5 bases, with 15 bases of the junction left unmatched. CDR3 size: 17 residues. Germline lookup yields CDR1 PRHDT and CDR2 FYEKMQ (reference sequence).

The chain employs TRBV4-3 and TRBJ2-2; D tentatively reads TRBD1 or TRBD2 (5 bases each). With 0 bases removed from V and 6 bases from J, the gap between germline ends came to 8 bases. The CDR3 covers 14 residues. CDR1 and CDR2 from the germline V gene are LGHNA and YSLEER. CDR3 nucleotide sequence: TGCGCCAGCAGCCAAGATCGAGGGGCCGGGGAGCTGTTTTTT. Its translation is CASSQDRGAGELFF.

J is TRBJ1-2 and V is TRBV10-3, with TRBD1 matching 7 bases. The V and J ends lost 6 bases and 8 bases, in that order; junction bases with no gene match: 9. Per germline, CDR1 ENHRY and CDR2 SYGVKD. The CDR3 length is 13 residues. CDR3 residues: CAIRETGENGYTF. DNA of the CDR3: TGTGCCATCAGGGAAACAGGGGAGAACGGCTACACCTTC.

CDR3 nucleotides: TGTGCCAGCAGTGAAGTTGCGGGTGGCAATCAGCCCCAGCATTTT. Translation gives CASSEVAGGNQPQHF. V usage is TRBV6-4 and J usage is TRBJ1-5, with D uncertain. The germline V gene has CDR1 MRHNA and CDR2 SNTAGT. Trimming took off 3 bases at V and 2 bases at J, with 11 bases between the two ends. This CDR3 is 15 amino acids long.

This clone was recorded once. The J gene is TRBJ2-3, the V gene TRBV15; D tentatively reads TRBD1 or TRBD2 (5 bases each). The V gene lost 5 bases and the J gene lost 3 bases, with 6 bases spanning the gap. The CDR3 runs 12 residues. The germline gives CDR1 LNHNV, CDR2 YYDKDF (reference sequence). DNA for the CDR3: TGTGCCACCAGCGGGGGTACAGATACGCAGTATTTT. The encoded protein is CATSGGTDTQYF. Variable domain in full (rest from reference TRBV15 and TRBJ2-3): DAMVIQNPRYQVTQFGKPVTLSCSQTLNHNVMYWYQQKSSQAPKLLFHYYDKDFNNEADTPDNFQSRRPNTSFCFLDIRSPGLGDTAMYLCATSGGTDTQYFGPGTRLTVL.

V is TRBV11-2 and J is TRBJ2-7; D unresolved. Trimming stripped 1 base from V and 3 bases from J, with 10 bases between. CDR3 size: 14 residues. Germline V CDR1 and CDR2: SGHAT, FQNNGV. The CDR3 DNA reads TGTGCCAGCAGCTTAGGGGCGGAACGCTACGAGCAGTACTTC. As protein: CASSLGAERYEQYF.

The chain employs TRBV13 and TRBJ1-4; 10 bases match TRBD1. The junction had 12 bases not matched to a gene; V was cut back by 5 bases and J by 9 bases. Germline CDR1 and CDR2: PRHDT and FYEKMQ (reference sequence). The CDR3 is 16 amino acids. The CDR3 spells CASSPRDRGGPKKLFF. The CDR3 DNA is TGTGCCAGCAGCCCCCGGGACAGGGGAGGGCCGAAAAAACTGTTTTTT.

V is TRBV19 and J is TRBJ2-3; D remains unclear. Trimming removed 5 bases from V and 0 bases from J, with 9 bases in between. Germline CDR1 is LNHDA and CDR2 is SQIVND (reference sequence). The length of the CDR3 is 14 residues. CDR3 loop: CASSVVSSTDTQYF. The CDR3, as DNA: TGTGCCAGTAGTGTAGTTAGTAGCACAGATACGCAGTATTTT. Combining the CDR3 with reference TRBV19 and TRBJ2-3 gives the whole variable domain DGGITQSPKYLFRKEGQNVTLSCEQNLNHDAMYWYRQDPGQGLRLIYYSQIVNDFQKGDIAEGYSVSREKKESFPLTVTSAQKNPTAFYLCASSVVSSTDTQYFGPGTRLTVL.

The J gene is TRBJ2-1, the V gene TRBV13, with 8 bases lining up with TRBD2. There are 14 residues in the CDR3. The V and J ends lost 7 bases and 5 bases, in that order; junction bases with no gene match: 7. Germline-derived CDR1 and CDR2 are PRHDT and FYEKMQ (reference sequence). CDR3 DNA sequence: TGTGCCAGCACGCATGCGGGGGGCCACAATGAGCAGTTCTTC. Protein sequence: CASTHAGGHNEQFF.

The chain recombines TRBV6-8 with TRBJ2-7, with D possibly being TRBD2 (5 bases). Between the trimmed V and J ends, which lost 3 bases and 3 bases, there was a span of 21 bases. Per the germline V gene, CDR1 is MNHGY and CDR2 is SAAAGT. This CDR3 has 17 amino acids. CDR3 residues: CASSYPQEAPGDYEQYF. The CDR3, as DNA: TGTGCCAGCAGTTATCCTCAGGAGGCTCCAGGAGACTACGAGCAGTACTTC.

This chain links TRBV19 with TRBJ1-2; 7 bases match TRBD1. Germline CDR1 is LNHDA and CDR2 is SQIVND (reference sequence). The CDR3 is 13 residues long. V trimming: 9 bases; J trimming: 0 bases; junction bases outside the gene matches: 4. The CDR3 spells CASLDRTNYGYTF. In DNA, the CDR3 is TGTGCCAGCCTGGACAGGACTAACTATGGCTACACCTTC.

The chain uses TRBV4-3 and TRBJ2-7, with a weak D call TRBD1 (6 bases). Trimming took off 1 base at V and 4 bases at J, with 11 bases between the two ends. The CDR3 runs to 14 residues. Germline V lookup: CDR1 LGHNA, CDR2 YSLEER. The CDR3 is CASSQGYGQYEQYF. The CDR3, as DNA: TGCGCCAGCAGCCAAGGGTACGGACAGTACGAGCAGTACTTC.

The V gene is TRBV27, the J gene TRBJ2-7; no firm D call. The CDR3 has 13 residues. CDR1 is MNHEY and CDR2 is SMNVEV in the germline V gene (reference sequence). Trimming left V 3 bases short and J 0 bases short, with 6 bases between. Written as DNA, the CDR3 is TGTGCCAGCAGTTTCCAGGACTCCTACGAGCAGTACTTC. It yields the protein CASSFQDSYEQYF.

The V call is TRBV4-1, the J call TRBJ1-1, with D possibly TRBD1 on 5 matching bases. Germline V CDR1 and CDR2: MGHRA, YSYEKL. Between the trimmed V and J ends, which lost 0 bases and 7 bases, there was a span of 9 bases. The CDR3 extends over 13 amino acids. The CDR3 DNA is TGCGCCAGCAGCCAAGATGGGGCCAATGAAGCTTTCTTT. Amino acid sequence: CASSQDGANEAFF.

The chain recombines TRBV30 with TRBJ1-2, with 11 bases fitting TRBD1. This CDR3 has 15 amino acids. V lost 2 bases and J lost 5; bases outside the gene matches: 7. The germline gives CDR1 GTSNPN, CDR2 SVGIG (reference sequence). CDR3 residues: CAWSSPGTGGYGYTF. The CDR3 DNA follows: TGTGCCTGGAGTTCCCCAGGGACAGGGGGATATGGCTACACCTTC.

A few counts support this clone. CDR3 sequence: CSVSGTSISYNEQFF. For the CDR3, the DNA is TGCAGCGTCAGCGGGACATCGATCTCTTACAATGAGCAGTTCTTC. This chain links TRBV29-1 with TRBJ2-1; TRBD2 might be the D (7 bases). V was trimmed by 6 bases and J by 4 bases, leaving 19 bases between them. The CDR3 totals 15 residues. Germline lookup yields CDR1 SQVTM and CDR2 ANQGSEA.

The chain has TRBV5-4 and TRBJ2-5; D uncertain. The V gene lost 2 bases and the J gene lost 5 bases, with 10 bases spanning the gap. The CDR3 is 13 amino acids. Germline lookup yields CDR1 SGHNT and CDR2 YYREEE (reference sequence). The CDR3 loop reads CASSLFGAETQYF. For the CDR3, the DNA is TGTGCCAGCAGCTTATTTGGCGCGGAGACCCAGTACTTC.

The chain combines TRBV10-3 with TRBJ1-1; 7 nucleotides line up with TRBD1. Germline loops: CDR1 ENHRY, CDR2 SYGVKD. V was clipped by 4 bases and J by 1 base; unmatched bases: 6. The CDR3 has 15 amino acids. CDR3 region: CAISASRDRNTEAFF. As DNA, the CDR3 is TGTGCCATCAGTGCCTCCCGGGACAGGAACACTGAAGCTTTCTTT.

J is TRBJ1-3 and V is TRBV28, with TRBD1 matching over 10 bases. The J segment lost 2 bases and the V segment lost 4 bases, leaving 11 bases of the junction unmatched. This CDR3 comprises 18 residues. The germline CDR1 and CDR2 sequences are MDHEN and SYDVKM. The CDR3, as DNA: TGTGCCAGCAGTTCCCCCGGTCGACAGGGGGCAGCTGGAAACACCATATATTTT. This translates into CASSSPGRQGAAGNTIYF.

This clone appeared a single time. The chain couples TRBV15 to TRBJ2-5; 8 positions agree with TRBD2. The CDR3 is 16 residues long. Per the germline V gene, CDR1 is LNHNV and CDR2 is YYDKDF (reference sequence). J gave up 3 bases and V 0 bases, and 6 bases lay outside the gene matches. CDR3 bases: TGTGCCACCAGCAGAGATCGGCGGCGGGGGGAAGAGACCCAGTACTTC. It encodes CATSRDRRRGEETQYF. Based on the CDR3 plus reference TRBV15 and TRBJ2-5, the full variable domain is DAMVIQNPRYQVTQFGKPVTLSCSQTLNHNVMYWYQQKSSQAPKLLFHYYDKDFNNEADTPDNFQSRRPNTSFCFLDIRSPGLGDTAMYLCATSRDRRRGEETQYFGPGTRLLVL.